This TCR beta chain came from a study of identical twins. Only a few counts were recorded for this clonotype. Its target is not known. MiXCR was run by TCRdb on the 5' RACE reads, yielding one entry per CDR3 protein. The sample lists 700,000 to 950,000 distinct CDR3 sequences; 9% to 15% were seen once. Study-wide findings and caveats: Modeled out-of-frame TCR alpha sharing in monozygotic twins fell below observed levels.

The data also belong to a second study, concerning yellow fever vaccine responses in identical twins.

Sequencing input: PBMCs. This sequence was found in a woman aged 18-30 years in good health.

CDR3: CASSLDGTNSPLHF. In DNA, the CDR3 is TGTGCCAGCAGCCTGGACGGGACAAATTCACCCCTCCACTTT. The rearrangement links TRBV28 to TRBJ1-6, with D possibly being TRBD1 (6 bases). V was shortened by 6 bases and J by 7 bases, with 13 bases between the two germline ends. Germline values: CDR1 MDHEN, CDR2 SYDVKM. The CDR3 loop spans 14 amino acids.